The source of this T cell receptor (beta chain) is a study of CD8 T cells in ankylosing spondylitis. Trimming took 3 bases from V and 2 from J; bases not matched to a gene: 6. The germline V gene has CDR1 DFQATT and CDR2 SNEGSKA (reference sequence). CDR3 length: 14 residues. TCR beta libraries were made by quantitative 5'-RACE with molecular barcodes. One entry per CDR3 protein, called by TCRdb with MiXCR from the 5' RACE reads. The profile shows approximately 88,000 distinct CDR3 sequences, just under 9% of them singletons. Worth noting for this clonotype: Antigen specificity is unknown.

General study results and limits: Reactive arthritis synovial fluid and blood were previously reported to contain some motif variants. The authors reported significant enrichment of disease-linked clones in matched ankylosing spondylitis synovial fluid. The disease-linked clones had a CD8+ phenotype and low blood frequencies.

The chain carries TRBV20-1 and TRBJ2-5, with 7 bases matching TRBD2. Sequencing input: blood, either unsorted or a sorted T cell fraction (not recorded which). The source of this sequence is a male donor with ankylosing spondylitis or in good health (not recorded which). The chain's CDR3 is CSASISGAQETQYF. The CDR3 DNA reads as TGCAGTGCTAGTATCAGCGGGGCTCAAGAGACCCAGTACTTC.